This T cell receptor (beta chain) was identified in a study of blood T cell repertoires in COVID-19 (dated by TCRdb to 2020 to 2022). About the investigation overall: Samples from collaborators originated in the United States, Italy and Spain and spanned both the acute and convalescent phases of COVID-19. A freely available public database, intended as a resource for researchers studying the immune response to SARS-CoV-2, is where the repertoires were released. A de-identified subject ID, COVID-19 status, age in years and sex were almost always included in the sample metadata. The prospective study material was composed of cDNA or gDNA derived from T cells, B-cell-depleted T cells, or PBMCs. Subjects who had been exposed to COVID-19, were actively infected with it, or had recovered from it provided the deeply sampled blood TCRbeta repertoires that made up the dataset. Where available, HLA class I and class II types were taken from metadata supplied by the sample provider and were not determined by assay-based typing. The samples were drawn from two sources: the first 160 participants of the ongoing ImmuneRACE study, and 1,000 to 1,500 subjects contributed by 6 global collaborators.

The immunoSEQ Assay, a bias-controlled multiplex PCR, was used to amplify TCRbeta CDR3 regions from genomic DNA. In the original analysis: Within the assay, amplification of reference gene primers was used to estimate how many nucleated cells each sample contained. Sequence reads were collapsed and filtered to measure the absolute abundance of every unique TCRbeta CDR3 rearrangement. For each sample, productive Simpson clonality was calculated as the square root of Simpson's diversity index across productive rearrangements. TCRdb provides this immuneACCESS table in a form limited to in-frame rearrangements. Some clones are lacking; in checked studies, under half of them reflect an unresolved V gene, and why the rest are absent is not known. V, J and clone size reflect that table, while D and trimming were determined from the DNA. Across this sample there are about 240,000 clones, with roughly 89% seen only once. The biggest ten clones account for more than 3.5% of the sample.

Enrolling through a virtual design, the prospective study's participants ranged in age from about 18 to 100 years and lived across some 22 United States geographic areas. Cohort assignment in the prospective study relied on participant-reported clinical history from a screening survey and a study questionnaire. ImmuneRACE Cohort 3 recovered participants were defined by two consecutive negative NP/OP PCR tests, healthcare professional clearance, or symptom resolution. In the prospective study, whole blood, serum and a nasopharyngeal or oropharyngeal swab were collected from each participant by mobile phlebotomists. Participants in the prospective study had the option to provide additional blood draws and questionnaires over an approximately 2-month period. Before DNA extraction, prospective study blood samples were shipped either frozen or at room temperature. Broad study findings and their caveats: Clinical and demographic metadata were provided uncurated, with the amount varying by source and participant.

The CDR3 numbers 14 residues from cysteine through phenylalanine. CDR3 DNA only is kept here, 42 bases in frame from base 1. Notes on this clone: The antigen it binds to is not known. Base qualities are not provided; no much larger clone lies one nucleotide away.

The sequenced material came from PBMCs or T cells enriched from blood (not recorded which). This TCR was recovered from a woman aged 25-40 years who had recovered from COVID-19. This chain joins TRBV21-1 to TRBJ2-7; the table names TRBD2, a call not compared with the DNA. TRBV21-1 is noted as a pseudogene. The CDR3 amino acid sequence is: CASSKRLAGDEQYF. The bases are TGTGCCAGCAGCAAGCGTCTAGCGGGAGACGAGCAGTACTTC.